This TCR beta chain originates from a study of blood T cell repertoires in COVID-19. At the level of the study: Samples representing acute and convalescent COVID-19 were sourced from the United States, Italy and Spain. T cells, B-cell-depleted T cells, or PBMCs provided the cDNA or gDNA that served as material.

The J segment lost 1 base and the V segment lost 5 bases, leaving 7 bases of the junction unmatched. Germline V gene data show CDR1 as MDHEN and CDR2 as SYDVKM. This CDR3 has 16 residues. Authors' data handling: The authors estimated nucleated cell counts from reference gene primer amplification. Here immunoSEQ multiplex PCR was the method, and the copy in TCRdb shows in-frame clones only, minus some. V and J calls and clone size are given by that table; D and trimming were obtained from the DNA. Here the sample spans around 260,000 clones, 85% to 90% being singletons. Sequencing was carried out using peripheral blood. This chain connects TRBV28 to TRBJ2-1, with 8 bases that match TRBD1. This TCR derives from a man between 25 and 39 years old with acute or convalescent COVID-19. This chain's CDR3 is CASSARYRGSYNEQFF. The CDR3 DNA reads TGTGCCAGCAGTGCCCGCTACAGGGGGTCCTACAATGAGCAGTTCTTC.